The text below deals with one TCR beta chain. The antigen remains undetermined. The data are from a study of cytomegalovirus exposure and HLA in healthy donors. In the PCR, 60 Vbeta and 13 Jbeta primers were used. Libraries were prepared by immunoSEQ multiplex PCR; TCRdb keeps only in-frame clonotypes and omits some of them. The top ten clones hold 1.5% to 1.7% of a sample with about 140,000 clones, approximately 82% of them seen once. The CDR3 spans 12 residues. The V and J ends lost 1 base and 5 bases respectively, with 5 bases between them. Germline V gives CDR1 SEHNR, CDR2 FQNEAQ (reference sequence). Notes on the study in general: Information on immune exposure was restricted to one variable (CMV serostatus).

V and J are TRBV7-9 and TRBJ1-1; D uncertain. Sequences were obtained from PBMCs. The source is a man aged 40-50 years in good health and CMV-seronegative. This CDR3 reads CASSLEETEAFF. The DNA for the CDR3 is TGTGCCAGCAGCTTAGAGGAGACTGAAGCTTTCTTT.